The rows below give T cell receptor beta chains drawn from one sample of a study of PD-L1 blockade in urothelial cancer. This table comes from immunoSEQ multiplex PCR, and its TCRdb copy is limited to in-frame clones, with some not included. Of about 84,000 clones listed, 82% are singletons. The sample here was PBMCs, taken around atezolizumab (anti-PD-L1) treatment. These receptors came from a man between 65 and 85 years old with urothelial cancer. Both conserved end residues are part of each CDR3.

J gene: TRBJ2-7
V gene: TRBV13
CDR3 length: 16
CDR3 protein: CASSPWGLAGSYEQYF

J gene: TRBJ1-5
V gene: TRBV19
CDR3 length: 18
CDR3 protein: CASSTDRDAQGSNQPQHF

J gene: TRBJ2-5
V gene: TRBV5-4
CDR3 length: 16
CDR3 protein: CASSLDGLADQETQYF

J gene: TRBJ1-5
V gene: TRBV2
CDR3 length: 15
CDR3 protein: CASSDVGAGNQPQHF

J gene: TRBJ2-5
V gene: TRBV9
CDR3 length: 14
CDR3 protein: CASSPSGREETQYF

J gene: TRBJ2-5
V gene: TRBV5-1
CDR3 length: 15
CDR3 protein: CASSPTGTGEETQYF

J gene: TRBJ1-1
V gene: TRBV6-5
CDR3 length: 14
CDR3 protein: CASSSLSRVPEAFF

J gene: TRBJ2-6
V gene: TRBV27
CDR3 length: 16
CDR3 protein: CASSSQTGGAFNVLTF

J gene: TRBJ2-5
V gene: TRBV18
CDR3 length: 17
CDR3 protein: CASSPRVSGEPQETQYF

J gene: TRBJ1-1
V gene: TRBV23-1
CDR3 length: 11
CDR3 protein: CASSQRTEAFF

J gene: TRBJ1-5
V gene: TRBV5-1
CDR3 length: 15
CDR3 protein: CASSKSGQYNQPQHF

J gene: TRBJ2-7
V gene: TRBV2
CDR3 length: 13
CDR3 protein: CASSEALGSVEYF

J gene: TRBJ2-7
V gene: TRBV19
CDR3 length: 13
CDR3 protein: CASSIANSYEQYF

J gene: TRBJ1-2
V gene: TRBV9
CDR3 length: 14
CDR3 protein: CASSVSGGSPGYTF

J gene: TRBJ1-2
V gene: TRBV6-5
CDR3 length: 13
CDR3 protein: CASRNDRNYGYTF

J gene: TRBJ2-7
V gene: TRBV10-3
CDR3 length: 12
CDR3 protein: CAISGRDYEQYF

J gene: TRBJ2-7
V gene: TRBV6-5
CDR3 length: 15
CDR3 protein: CASSRTDVRTDEQYF

J gene: TRBJ1-5
V gene: TRBV5-1
CDR3 length: 15
CDR3 protein: CASSLGQGGYQPQHF

J gene: TRBJ1-3
V gene: TRBV5-4
CDR3 length: 13
CDR3 protein: CASSSLSGNTIYF

J gene: TRBJ1-2
V gene: TRBV7-2
CDR3 length: 14
CDR3 protein: CASSLPQANYGYTF

J gene: TRBJ1-2
V gene: TRBV6-5
CDR3 length: 11
CDR3 protein: CASRGPDGYTF

J gene: TRBJ2-5
V gene: TRBV9
CDR3 length: 15
CDR3 protein: CASSPVGTGVETQYF

J gene: TRBJ1-1
V gene: TRBV19
CDR3 length: 16
CDR3 protein: CASTHIGGRTNTEAFF

J gene: TRBJ2-7
V gene: TRBV6-1
CDR3 length: 14
CDR3 protein: CASSGFRESYEQYF

J gene: TRBJ2-7
V gene: TRBV6-1
CDR3 length: 13
CDR3 protein: CASNYRDRDEQYF

J gene: TRBJ1-4
V gene: TRBV2
CDR3 length: 15
CDR3 protein: CASQDRDLNDEKLFF

J gene: TRBJ1-1
V gene: TRBV2
CDR3 length: 14
CDR3 protein: CASVKSQGSTEAFF

J gene: TRBJ1-6
V gene: TRBV7-2
CDR3 length: 15
CDR3 protein: CASSLDGQGVSPLHF

J gene: TRBJ2-3
V gene: TRBV5-1
CDR3 length: 15
CDR3 protein: CASSLGAASTDTQYF

J gene: TRBJ2-1
V gene: TRBV5-5
CDR3 length: 13
CDR3 protein: CASSLRGGDEQFF

J gene: TRBJ1-4
V gene: TRBV19
CDR3 length: 16
CDR3 protein: CASTGTGTVLNEKLFF

J gene: TRBJ2-7
V gene: TRBV11-2
CDR3 length: 14
CDR3 protein: CASSYATGTYEQYF

J gene: TRBJ2-7
V gene: TRBV28
CDR3 length: 15
CDR3 protein: CASTLPGGGRNEQYF

J gene: TRBJ2-2
V gene: TRBV19
CDR3 length: 16
CDR3 protein: CASSMGGLRNTGELFF

J gene: TRBJ2-5
V gene: TRBV19
CDR3 length: 15
CDR3 protein: CASSIGEAGRETQYF

J gene: TRBJ1-6
V gene: TRBV25-1
CDR3 length: 15
CDR3 protein: CASSRDREFNSPLHF

J gene: TRBJ2-3
V gene: TRBV7-7
CDR3 length: 15
CDR3 protein: CASSQGQGEGGTQYF

J gene: TRBJ2-1
V gene: TRBV7-8
CDR3 length: 14
CDR3 protein: CASSVSLAVDEQFF

J gene: TRBJ2-7
V gene: TRBV28
CDR3 length: 16
CDR3 protein: CASSFQADRGTYEQYF

J gene: TRBJ1-6
V gene: TRBV6-1
CDR3 length: 14
CDR3 protein: CASSERAGESPLHF

J gene: TRBJ2-5
V gene: TRBV5-4
CDR3 length: 12
CDR3 protein: CASSLRGETQYF

J gene: TRBJ1-5
V gene: TRBV7-8
CDR3 length: 15
CDR3 protein: CASSSGSWSNQPQHF

J gene: TRBJ1-5
V gene: TRBV5-5
CDR3 length: 15
CDR3 protein: CASSVTDREVQPQHF

J gene: TRBJ2-1
V gene: TRBV5-3
CDR3 length: 15
CDR3 protein: CARSSLAGGAYEQFF